Below, 7 T cell receptor beta chains from the same sample are listed, as sequenced in a study of blood T cell repertoires in COVID-19. Sequenced by immunoSEQ multiplex PCR; TCRdb stores in-frame clones only, minus some. The sample lists roughly 150,000 clones, roughly three quarters seen once, with about 6% in the top ten. The sequencing input was PBMCs or T cells enriched from blood (not recorded which). The receptors derive from a woman aged 50 to 60 who had recovered from COVID-19.

V gene TRBV18 combines with J gene TRBJ2-2; 8 bases line up with TRBD1. Trimming at V came to 1 base and at J to 7 bases, leaving 5 bases not matched to a gene. CDR1 is KGHSH, CDR2 LQKENI, per germline. The CDR3 covers 15 residues. This chain's CDR3 is CASSPQTGANGELFF. The CDR3 DNA reads as TGTGCCAGCTCACCACAGACAGGGGCGAACGGGGAGCTGTTTTTT.

V is TRBV7-2 and J is TRBJ2-7; the D is unclear. This CDR3 is built from 12 residues. Trimming cost V 2 bases and J 7 bases, with 9 bases left between them. Germline CDR1 and CDR2: SGHTA and FQGNSA. The CDR3 DNA reads TGTGCCAGCAGCTTATTTGGCAGGGAGCAGTACTTC. It codes for CASSLFGREQYF.

This clone was seen more than once but under ten times. This rearrangement joins TRBV7-9 to TRBJ1-2, with 7 bases fitting TRBD1. V lost 3 bases and J lost 6; bases outside the gene matches: 4. The CDR3 totals 13 residues. Germline assignment: CDR1 SEHNR and CDR2 FQNEAQ (reference sequence). In nucleotides, the CDR3 is TGTGCCAGCAGCTTGCGACAGGGTGATGGCTACACCTTC. Its translation is CASSLRQGDGYTF.

The rearrangement joins TRBV5-1 to TRBJ2-1; TRBD1 matches 7 bases. The germline V gene has CDR1 SGHRS and CDR2 YFSETQ. CDR3 length equals 17 residues. Trimming removed 3 bases from V and 6 bases from J; junction bases left unmatched: 15. CDR3 DNA sequence: TGCGCCAGCAGCTCCCCAATGGGGACAGTTTGGCGCAATGAGCAGTTCTTC. Translation gives CASSSPMGTVWRNEQFF.

This clone showed up just a few times. This chain uses TRBV7-2 with TRBJ2-5, with D maybe TRBD1 (6 bases). The CDR3 sequence is 16 residues long. The ends were cut back, 4 bases at V and 7 bases at J, with 22 bases in the middle. Germline V gene sequence: CDR1 SGHTA, CDR2 FQGNSA. The CDR3 sequence is CASSWPRGIRSGTQYF. The CDR3, as DNA: TGTGCCAGCAGCTGGCCGAGGGGGATTAGAAGCGGGACCCAGTACTTC.

The table lists this clone with many counts. This chain links TRBV19 with TRBJ1-5; TRBD1 agrees at 7 bases. The J segment lost 8 bases and the V segment lost 1 base, leaving 11 bases of the junction unmatched. This CDR3 has 16 amino acids. Germline CDR1 and CDR2: LNHDA and SQIVND (reference sequence). CDR3 in DNA: TGTGCCAGTAGTATAGGCTTTGTTCAGGGGGGAGAGCCCCAGCATTTT. This codes for CASSIGFVQGGEPQHF.

This clone was counted many times. The CDR3 DNA reads as TGTGCCAGCATGCGCTCGGGAGTTAATGAAAAACTGTTTTTT. Amino acid sequence: CASMRSGVNEKLFF. The V and J genes are TRBV2 and TRBJ1-4; D is unclear. The CDR3 loop spans 14 amino acids. Germline assignment: CDR1 SNHLY and CDR2 FYNNEI. V was cut by 7 bases and J by 4 bases, with 13 bases left in between.